A selection of T cell receptor beta chains follows, all from one sample in a study of OX40 agonist ivuxolimab in advanced cancers. Only in-frame clones appear in the TCRdb table, and some are missing; sequencing was by immunoSEQ multiplex PCR. The sample lists 10,000 to 15,000 clones, over 70% occurring once. Sequencing was performed on CD4+ or CD8+ T cells sorted from blood, taken in a trial of the OX40 agonist ivuxolimab. These TCRs come from an adult with an advanced solid tumor such as melanoma, head and neck, liver or kidney cancer. CDR3s include the opening cysteine and the closing phenylalanine or tryptophan. D genes are given only for firm matches. Rows give clone size only sometimes, using once, few, many, or a class for an expanded clone.

abundance	v_gene	j_gene	len	d_gene	CDR3nt	CDR3aa
.	TRBV7-9	TRBJ2-7	17	.	TGTGCCAGCAGCTTAGCCAGGACCTGGGACACCGCCTACGAGCAGTACTTC	CASSLARTWDTAYEQYF
.	TRBV5-6	TRBJ1-2	16	.	TGTGCCAGCAGCCCGACCGTGGACGGGGCGAGATATGGCTACACCTTC	CASSPTVDGARYGYTF
medium-sized	TRBV10-3	TRBJ1-1	13	.	TGTGCCATCCAGGGTCCGTCGGACACTGAAGCTTTCTTT	CAIQGPSDTEAFF
few	TRBV10-3	TRBJ2-3	15	.	TGTGCCATCAGCGACAGTGGAGTAGGCACAGATACGCAGTATTTT	CAISDSGVGTDTQYF
.	TRBV6-5	TRBJ2-2	16	TRBD1	TGTGCCAGCAGTTCCCCGGGACAGGGAAACACCGGGGAGCTGTTTTTT	CASSSPGQGNTGELFF
.	TRBV28	TRBJ2-6	16	.	TGTGCCAGCAGTCCCGGGACTTTCTCTGGGGCCAACGTCCTGACTTTC	CASSPGTFSGANVLTF
.	TRBV13	TRBJ2-7	14	.	TGTGCCAGCAGCTCTAGCATTCGGCACTACGAGCAGTACTTC	CASSSSIRHYEQYF
few	TRBV28	TRBJ1-5	11	.	TGTGCCAGCAGTTTTAATCAGCCCCAGCATTTT	CASSFNQPQHF
.	TRBV29-1	TRBJ2-7	13	.	TGCAGCGTTCAAGACGACACCCGCTACGAGCAGTACTTC	CSVQDDTRYEQYF
.	TRBV9	TRBJ2-7	17	TRBD2	TGTGCCAGCAGCGTAACAGAAACTAGCGGGGCTAGCTACGAGCAGTACTTC	CASSVTETSGASYEQYF
.	TRBV7-9	TRBJ2-1	17	.	TGTGCCAGCAGCTTAGCGTTGCCAGGGGAACCCTACAATGAGCAGTTCTTC	CASSLALPGEPYNEQFF
.	TRBV5-4	TRBJ1-1	13	.	TGTGCCAGCAGCCCCCGACCGAACACTGAAGCTTTCTTT	CASSPRPNTEAFF
.	TRBV4-2	TRBJ2-7	16	TRBD2	TGTGCCAGCAGCCAAGGAGGGACTAGCGGGGAGTACGAGCAGTACTTC	CASSQGGTSGEYEQYF
.	TRBV5-1	TRBJ2-1	17	TRBD2	TGCGCCAGCAGCTTGGCATTTTCTAGCGGGAAAGTCAATGAGCAGTTCTTC	CASSLAFSSGKVNEQFF